This T cell receptor beta chain was identified in a study of a mutant IDH1 vaccine in newly diagnosed glioma (dated by TCRdb to about 2021). Turning to the overall study: Patients were given eight vaccinations, in weeks 1, 3, 5, 7, 11, 15, 19 and 23, which matched visits V03 through V10. Six visits were used for peripheral blood collection: V03 (baseline), V05, V07, V10, V12 and V13. Vaccination was initiated 4-6 weeks after radiotherapy alone, or concurrently with temozolomide cycles in the chemotherapy-containing groups. Prior to enrollment, standard therapy consisting of radiotherapy alone, temozolomide alone, or radiochemotherapy with temozolomide had been administered to patients, with the combination being received by most patients. For exploratory analyses, longitudinal TCRB deep sequencing was carried out in about two dozen treated patients wherever samples were available. Of the 25 to 40 treated patients, roughly 62% were male and around 40% were female, and the mean age was around 40 years.

Summary of the overall study and its limitations: Selection of PBMC samples for TCRB deep sequencing was based on availability. No apparent relationship was observed between pseudoprogression and alterations in the top peripheral T cell clonotypes detected by TCRB sequencing. The authors stated that sample limitations prevented analyses of patient blood samples from being reproduced. Vaccine-induced immune responses across multiple MHC alleles were detected in approximately 93% of patients.

The sample's time point label, in plain terms: week 11, during vaccination. A 20-mer mutant IDH1 peptide at 300 micrograms in Montanide made up each vaccine dose, which was injected subcutaneously together with topical imiquimod. All donors had newly diagnosed IDH1-mutant astrocytomas of WHO grade 3 or 4 that showed loss of nuclear ATRX. The samples were drawn from NOA16, a multicentre, single-arm, open-label phase I trial in Germany that tested a mutant IDH1 peptide vaccine in humans for the first time. The DNeasy Blood and Tissue Kit was used to extract genomic DNA from EDTA blood for TCRB sequencing. The method behind the library was the immunoSEQ multiplex PCR assay. Rearranged TCR beta chain sequences were amplified using the hsTCRB Kit according to the manufacturer's protocol. TCRB libraries were sequenced on an Illumina MiSeq. For the original study's pipeline: The kit vendor's proprietary platform handled demultiplexing, trimming and gene mapping. TCRdb mirrors the immuneACCESS table, restricted to in-frame sequences. Some clones are absent from its copies; in checked studies, under half trace to an unresolved V gene, and the reason for the others is unknown. D and trimming were read from the DNA, whereas the V and J calls and clone size are those reported in that table. Present in this sample are some 64,000 clones, 65% to 85% of which were seen just once. Of the sample, about 9% is held by the ten largest clones.

This clone has only a few counts. Its antigen is still unknown. No much larger clone is present one base from it, and per-base qualities are unavailable. This TCR derives from a woman between 45 and 65 years old with glioma. Sequenced material: PBMCs, taken from a glioma patient whose treatment included an IDH1 peptide vaccine.

The CDR3 region has the sequence CASSMVVSEGYTF. The sequenced DNA: TGTGCCAGTAGTATGGTTGTGTCGGAAGGCTACACCTTC. Here the chain combines TRBV19 and TRBJ1-2; the D gene assignment is ambiguous. The CDR3 spans 13 residues, from the cysteine through the phenylalanine. Solely the CDR3 DNA is kept, with 39 bases framed from the first base. Based on the germline V gene (reference sequence), the CDR1 and CDR2 sequences are LNHDA and SQIVND. Trimming removed 3 bases from V and 8 bases from J, leaving 13 bases between the germline ends.